The present entry profiles one T cell receptor (beta chain) with its context. The antigen is undetermined. Primers included in the PCR were 60 Vbeta and 13 Jbeta primers. Clones were sequenced by immunoSEQ multiplex PCR, and TCRdb holds only the in-frame ones, with some missing. The sample has around 180,000 clones, around 86% seen once. These data originate in a study of cytomegalovirus exposure and HLA in healthy donors. Study outcomes and limitations: Later analysis associated a missense DCLRE1C variant with TCR beta V- and J-gene trimming. A few V segments could not be told apart, such as TRBV6-2 and TRBV6-3, and were left out. Analysis performed later showed TCR beta chains linked to HLA being more clonally expanded than equally common others.

Nominal health characterized the donors when sampled, though unrecorded immune exposures were likely. The CDR3 contains 15 residues. Germline V gene sequence: CDR1 SGHRS, CDR2 YFSETQ. Trimming took 1 base from V and 5 from J; bases not matched to a gene: 5. This clonotype was sampled from a young woman in good health and CMV-seronegative. The chain carries TRBV5-1 and TRBJ2-5; 10 bases agree with TRBD2. The sequencing sample was made of PBMCs. The CDR3 DNA sequence: TGCGCCAGCAGCTTGATTCCTAGCGGGGGCGAGACCCAGTACTTC. This gives the protein CASSLIPSGGETQYF. Using reference TRBV5-1 and TRBJ2-5 for the parts outside the CDR3, the full variable domain is KAGVTQTPRYLIKTRGQQVTLSCSPISGHRSVSWYQQTPGQGLQFLFEYFSETQRNKGNFPGRFSGRQFSNSRSEMNVSTLELGDSALYLCASSLIPSGGETQYFGPGTRLLVL.